Listed below are T cell receptor beta chains from one sample, sequenced in a study of blood T cells in healthy people across ages. TCRdb independently ran MiXCR on the 5' RACE reads; one entry per CDR3 protein. Among hundreds of thousands of distinct CDR3 sequences listed, around 45% were seen once. Sequenced: blood. These receptors originate from a man older than 75 in good health. Both conserved end residues are part of each CDR3. A D gene is named only where the DNA matches it firmly. Size values are once, few and many counts, or a class for expanded clones, and some rows have none.

length	V	D	size	J	CDR3	DNA
12	TRBV12-3/TRBV12-4	.	many	TRBJ1-1	CATDPRQGEAFF	TGTGCCACCGATCCGCGCCAGGGTGAAGCTTTCTTT
16	TRBV7-9	.	.	TRBJ2-7	CASTSTEGPHPYEQYF	TGTGCCAGCACTTCTACCGAGGGGCCCCACCCCTACGAGCAGTACTTC
13	TRBV12-3/TRBV12-4	.	.	TRBJ2-1	CASSFRDYNEQFF	TGTGCCAGCAGTTTTCGGGACTACAATGAGCAGTTCTTC
13	TRBV14	.	few	TRBJ1-1	CASSPIRNTEAFF	TGTGCCAGCAGCCCAATCCGTAACACTGAAGCTTTCTTT
15	TRBV29-1	TRBD2	few	TRBJ2-5	CSVLSIAGGGETQYF	TGCAGCGTTCTATCGATAGCGGGAGGAGGAGAGACCCAGTACTTC
14	TRBV20-1	.	.	TRBJ2-7	CSARDPDRAYEQYF	TGCAGTGCTAGAGATCCGGACAGAGCCTACGAGCAGTACTTC
14	TRBV30	.	.	TRBJ2-7	CAWRAGPSPYEQYF	TGTGCCTGGAGGGCGGGGCCCTCACCTTACGAGCAGTACTTC
16	TRBV7-2	TRBD1	.	TRBJ1-5	CASSLEGQGAKQPQHF	TGTGCCAGCAGCTTAGAGGGTCAGGGGGCAAAGCAGCCCCAGCATTTT
14	TRBV25-1	.	.	TRBJ2-2	CASRPQGYTGELFF	TGTGCCAGCAGACCGCAGGGATACACCGGGGAGCTGTTTTTT
14	TRBV4-1	.	many	TRBJ1-2	CASSQEDVGSGYTF	TGCGCCAGCAGCCAAGAAGATGTCGGGAGTGGCTACACCTTC
11	TRBV13	.	.	TRBJ2-1	CASSVDTLKFF	TGTGCCAGCAGCGTGGACACGCTCAAGTTCTTC
15	TRBV2	TRBD2	few	TRBJ2-1	CASSPGLAGGSEQFF	TGTGCCAGCAGTCCGGGACTAGCGGGAGGGAGTGAGCAGTTCTTC
15	TRBV3-1	TRBD2	few	TRBJ2-5	CASSQPTSGRETQYF	TGTGCCAGCAGCCAACCCACTAGCGGGAGAGAGACCCAGTACTTC
14	TRBV20-1	.	.	TRBJ1-2	CSAWTAQANYGYTF	TGCAGTGCATGGACAGCCCAAGCTAACTATGGCTACACCTTC
14	TRBV15	TRBD1	.	TRBJ1-4	CATSNDRGGEKLFF	TGTGCCACCAGCAACGACAGGGGTGGCGAAAAACTGTTTTTT
15	TRBV7-2	.	few	TRBJ2-3	CASSLEGIQSDTQYF	TGTGCCAGCAGCTTAGAGGGAATACAATCGGATACGCAGTATTTT